This entry describes one T cell receptor (beta chain). The antigen is undetermined. This record comes from a study of T-cell reconstitution after alpha-beta-depleted transplantation in children. The CDR3 covers 15 residues. Trimming removed 3 bases at V and 7 bases at J, with 15 bases between. CDR1 SGHDN and CDR2 FVKESK come from the germline V gene. Study-wide findings and caveats: Reportedly, roughly two months post-transplant, alpha-beta T cells arose from several hundred expanded graft clones. The study traced high day-60 TCRbeta diversity in some patients to surviving recipient T cells and thymic progenitors. A year post-transplant, T-cell counts and diversity derived mostly from newly produced T cells.

TCRbeta library preparation incorporated unique molecular identifiers. TCRdb re-called the PCR reads with MiXCR, one entry per CDR3 protein. The table has 200,000 to 250,000 distinct CDR3 sequences, under 13% seen once. The receptor was derived from a child younger than two with acute myeloid leukemia, due to receive a stem cell transplant. This rearrangement joins TRBV14 to TRBJ1-4; D may be TRBD1 (5 bases). This sample comprised PBMCs, obtained before TCRalphabeta/CD19-depleted stem cell transplant. CDR3 loop: CASSQGGTVIEKLFF. CDR3 coding DNA: TGTGCCAGCAGCCAGGGCGGGACGGTAATTGAAAAACTGTTTTTT.